This TCR beta chain was found in a study of CD8 T cells in Susac syndrome. This clonotype has only one observation. CD8+ and CD4+ T cells from blood underwent TCR beta sequencing, which was carried out in a high-throughput format. CD8+ and CD4+ T cells were negatively isolated; TEMRA cells were FACS-enriched. The RNA input was roughly 0.45 to 1 ug, and it was reverse transcribed with random hexamers. TCR beta CDR3 was amplified by immunoSEQ covering 54 Vbeta and 13 Jbeta. TCRdb fed the immunoSEQ multiplex PCR reads into MiXCR, producing one record per CDR3 protein. Among about 22,000 distinct CDR3 sequences listed, 85% to 95% were seen once. The sequence derives from a human donor in good health. Sequenced material: CD8+ T cells from PBMCs.

As DNA, the CDR3 is TGTGCCAGCAGCCCCCGGACAGGGGAGCAGTACTTC. Amino acid sequence: CASSPRTGEQYF. The chain couples TRBV13 to TRBJ2-7; 8 bases line up with TRBD1. Germline loops: CDR1 PRHDT, CDR2 FYEKMQ (reference sequence). The ends lost 5 bases at V and 7 bases at J; junction bases unmatched: 4. The CDR3 loop spans 12 amino acids.